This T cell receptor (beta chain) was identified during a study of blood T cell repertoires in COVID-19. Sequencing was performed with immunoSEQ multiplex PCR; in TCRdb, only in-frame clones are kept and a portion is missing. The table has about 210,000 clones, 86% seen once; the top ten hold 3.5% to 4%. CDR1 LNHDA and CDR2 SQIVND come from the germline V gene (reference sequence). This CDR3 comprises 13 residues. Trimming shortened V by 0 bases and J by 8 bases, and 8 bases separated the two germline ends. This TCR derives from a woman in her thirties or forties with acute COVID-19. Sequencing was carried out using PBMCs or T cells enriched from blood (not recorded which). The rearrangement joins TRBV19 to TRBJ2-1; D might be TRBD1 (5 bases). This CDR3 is CASSIEGVYEQFF. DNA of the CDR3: TGTGCCAGTAGTATAGAAGGGGTGTATGAGCAGTTCTTC.